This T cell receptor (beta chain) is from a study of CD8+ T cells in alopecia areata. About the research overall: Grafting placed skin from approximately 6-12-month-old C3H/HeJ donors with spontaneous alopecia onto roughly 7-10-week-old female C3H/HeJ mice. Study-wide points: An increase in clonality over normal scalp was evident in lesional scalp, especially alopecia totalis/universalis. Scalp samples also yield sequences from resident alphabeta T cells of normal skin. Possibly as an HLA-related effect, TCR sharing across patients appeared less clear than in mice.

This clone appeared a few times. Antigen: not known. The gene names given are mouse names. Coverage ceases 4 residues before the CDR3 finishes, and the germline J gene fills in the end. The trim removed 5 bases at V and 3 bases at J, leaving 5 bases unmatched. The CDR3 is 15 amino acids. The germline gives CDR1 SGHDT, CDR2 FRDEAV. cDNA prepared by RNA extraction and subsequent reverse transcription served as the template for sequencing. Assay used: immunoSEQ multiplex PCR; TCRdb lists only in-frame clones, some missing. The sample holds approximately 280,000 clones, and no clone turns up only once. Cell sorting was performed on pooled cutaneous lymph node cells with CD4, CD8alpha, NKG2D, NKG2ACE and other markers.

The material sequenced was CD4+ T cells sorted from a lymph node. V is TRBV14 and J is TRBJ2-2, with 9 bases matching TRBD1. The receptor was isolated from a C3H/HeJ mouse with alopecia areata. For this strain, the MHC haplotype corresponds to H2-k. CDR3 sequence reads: CASSQTGGDTGQLYF. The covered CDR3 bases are TGTGCCAGCAGCCAAACAGGGGGCGACACCGGG.